The rows below give T cell receptor beta chains drawn from one sample of a study of shared clonotypes between healthy human individuals. Libraries were prepared by immunoSEQ multiplex PCR; TCRdb keeps only in-frame clonotypes and omits some of them. The profile shows a few million clones, around 90% of them singletons. Sequencing was performed on naive CD4+ T cells sorted from blood. Receptors were obtained from a man between 18 and 35 years old in good health. Both conserved end residues are part of each CDR3. D genes are given only for firm matches. The size entry is marked missing in some rows and otherwise reads once, few, many or a size class.

clone_size d_call j_call v_call cdr3_aa cdr3_nt
NA NA TRBJ2-7 TRBV18 CASSPSLPYEQYF TGTGCCAGCTCACCTAGCCTCCCATACGAGCAGTACTTC
NA TRBD2 TRBJ2-5 TRBV5-1 CASSLAGTSGQETQYF TGCGCCAGCAGCTTGGCCGGGACTAGCGGCCAAGAGACCCAGTACTTC
NA NA TRBJ2-6 TRBV6-1 CASTETVVLTF TGTGCCAGCACCGAAACGGTTGTCCTGACTTTC
few NA TRBJ1-2 TRBV12-5 CASGLVTVHTF TGTGCTAGTGGTTTGGTAACCGTCCACACCTTC
NA NA TRBJ2-7 TRBV7-3 CASSSRGGWDRQSYEQYF TGTGCCAGCAGCTCCCGGGGAGGGTGGGACAGACAATCCTACGAGCAGTACTTC
NA TRBD1 TRBJ2-7 TRBV5-1 CASSHGTAYEQYF TGCGCCAGCAGCCACGGGACAGCCTACGAGCAGTACTTC
once NA TRBJ1-2 TRBV7-2 CASSLRTDYGYTF TGTGCCAGCAGCTTGAGGACGGACTATGGCTACACCTTC
NA NA TRBJ2-1 TRBV2 CASSEVGTWEFF TGTGCCAGCAGTGAAGTGGGGACATGGGAGTTCTTC
NA NA TRBJ1-2 TRBV7-2 CASSLGPGARGYTF TGTGCCAGCAGCTTAGGCCCAGGGGCGCGCGGCTACACCTTC
NA TRBD1 TRBJ1-2 TRBV19 CASSSDRSYYGYTF TGTGCCAGTAGCTCGGACAGGTCTTACTATGGCTACACCTTC
NA NA TRBJ1-2 TRBV19 CASSEGDYGYTF TGTGCCAGTAGTGAGGGGGACTATGGCTACACCTTC
few NA TRBJ1-6 TRBV7-9 CASSSTGYRSYNSPLHF TGTGCCAGCAGCTCCACAGGGTACCGCTCCTATAATTCACCCCTCCACTTT
NA TRBD2 TRBJ2-7 TRBV27 CASKREGSGGYEQYF TGTGCCTCCAAGAGGGAAGGGTCGGGGGGCTACGAGCAGTACTTC
NA TRBD2 TRBJ2-7 TRBV13 CASSLEGAGAYEQYF TGTGCCAGCAGCTTAGAGGGCGCGGGGGCCTACGAGCAGTACTTC
NA TRBD2 TRBJ2-5 TRBV5-1 CASTRGDQETQYF TGCGCCAGCACCCGGGGGGATCAAGAGACCCAGTACTTC
NA NA TRBJ1-5 TRBV6-5 CASSYGASNQPQHF TGTGCCAGCAGTTATGGGGCTAGCAATCAGCCCCAGCATTTT
NA NA TRBJ2-7 TRBV28 CASSPTGLIDEQYF TGTGCCAGCAGTCCTACAGGGTTGATAGACGAGCAGTACTTC
few NA TRBJ1-6 TRBV11-2 CASSNTDGYNSPLHF TGTGCCAGCAGCAACACGGACGGTTATAATTCACCCCTCCACTTT
NA NA TRBJ2-6 TRBV19 CASSAESSGANVLTF TGTGCCAGTAGTGCAGAAAGCTCTGGGGCCAACGTCCTGACTTTC
NA NA TRBJ2-5 TRBV7-2 CASSFAGTEGDYQYF TGTGCCAGCAGCTTCGCTGGGACAGAGGGGGACTATCAGTACTTC
once NA TRBJ1-1 TRBV5-1 CASSLGGPGNTEAFF TGCGCCAGCAGCTTGGGGGGGCCGGGGAACACTGAAGCTTTCTTT
NA TRBD2 TRBJ2-3 TRBV5-1 CASRLGTSAATDTQYF TGCGCCAGCAGGCTGGGGACTAGCGCAGCCACAGATACGCAGTATTTT
once TRBD1 TRBJ2-7 TRBV10-3 CAITSQGTDEQYF TGTGCCATCACCTCACAGGGGACAGACGAGCAGTACTTC